Each of the 31 T cell receptor beta chains below was sequenced from the same sample in a study of cytomegalovirus exposure and HLA in healthy donors. PCR employed 60 Vbeta and 13 Jbeta primers. Here immunoSEQ multiplex PCR was the method, and the copy in TCRdb shows in-frame clones only, minus some. In the table there are roughly 110,000 clones, around four fifths of which are singletons. Sequencing used PBMCs. All receptors come from a man aged 50-60 years in good health and CMV-seronegative.

A remark on this clone: Other DNA sequences in this sample translate to the same CDR3. The chain joins TRBV2 to TRBJ1-1; D is ambiguous. CDR3 length: 13 residues. Germline V gene data show CDR1 as SNHLY and CDR2 as FYNNEI. With 3 bases removed from V and 0 bases from J, the gap between germline ends came to 5 bases. The CDR3 nucleotides read TGTGCCAGCAGTGACGGTTTGAACACTGAAGCTTTCTTT. Encoded protein: CASSDGLNTEAFF.

The chain joins TRBV6-6 to TRBJ2-3, with a weak D call TRBD2 (6 bases). The CDR3 runs to 13 residues. Between the trimmed V and J ends, which lost 4 bases and 9 bases, there was a span of 14 bases. Germline-derived CDR1 and CDR2 are MNHNY and SVGAGI (reference sequence). CDR3 in amino acids: CASSLGGVQTQYF. CDR3 coding DNA: TGTGCCAGCAGTTTAGGCGGGGTGCAGACGCAGTATTTT.

This clone was detected only once. The rearrangement links TRBV7-9 to TRBJ2-1; TRBD2 matches at 10 bases. Germline CDR1 reads SEHNR; CDR2 reads FQNEAQ (reference sequence). Trimming at V came to 5 bases and at J to 3 bases, leaving 13 bases not matched to a gene. The CDR3 spans 18 residues. The CDR3, as DNA: TGTGCCAGCAGCCCAGCGCCGATACTAGCGGGGTTCTACAATGAGCAGTTCTTC. This gives the protein CASSPAPILAGFYNEQFF.

The V call is TRBV7-2, the J call TRBJ1-4, with D maybe TRBD1 (6 bases). The CDR3 runs to 15 residues. Germline values: CDR1 SGHTA, CDR2 FQGNSA. V was cut by 0 bases and J by 3 bases, with 8 bases left in between. The CDR3 region is CASSLATGPNEKLFF. CDR3 nucleotide sequence: TGTGCCAGCAGCTTAGCTACAGGGCCTAATGAAAAACTGTTTTTT.

The V gene is TRBV12-5, the J gene TRBJ1-1, with D tentatively TRBD1 (6 bases). This CDR3 is 15 amino acids long. Germline CDR1 reads LGHNT; CDR2 reads FRNRAP. V was shortened by 7 bases and J by 0 bases, with 15 bases between the two germline ends. The CDR3 nucleotides are TGTGCTAGTGCCCGGGGGGCAGGTTTGAACACTGAAGCTTTCTTT. The encoded protein is CASARGAGLNTEAFF.

The rearrangement uses TRBV11-3 and TRBJ1-1, with D maybe TRBD1 (5 bases). The V end lost 1 base, the J end lost 3 bases, and 9 bases lay between the germline ends. This CDR3 is built from 14 residues. The V gene's germline CDR1 is SGHNT and CDR2 YENEEA. CDR3 nucleotides: TGTGCCAGCAGCTTAGGCGGGGGGGACACTGAAGCTTTCTTT. It yields the protein CASSLGGGDTEAFF.

The chain has TRBV5-4 and TRBJ2-3; TRBD2 agrees at 13 bases. Per germline, CDR1 SGHNT and CDR2 YYREEE (reference sequence). The CDR3 contains 16 residues. J was trimmed by 4 bases and V by 5 bases; bases with no gene match: 7. Here the CDR3 DNA reads TGTGCCAGCAGTTCTCGGACTAGCGGGGGACCAGATACGCAGTATTTT. It yields the protein CASSSRTSGGPDTQYF.

This sequence joins TRBV2 and TRBJ2-5; TRBD1 is a possible D gene (6 bases). Germline assignment: CDR1 SNHLY and CDR2 FYNNEI. The germline V and J ends were trimmed by 6 bases and 2 bases, with 7 bases remaining between them. This CDR3 has 12 residues. The CDR3 loop reads CASRDSQETQYF. CDR3 in DNA: TGTGCCAGCAGGGACAGTCAAGAGACCCAGTACTTC. Drawing the rest from reference TRBV2 and TRBJ2-5, the complete variable domain is EPEVTQTPSHQVTQMGQEVILRCVPISNHLYFYWYRQILGQKVEFLVSFYNNEISEKSEIFDDQFSVERPDGSNFTLKIRSTKLEDSAMYFCASRDSQETQYFGPGTRLLVL.

The V gene is TRBV9, the J gene TRBJ2-3; D possibly corresponds to TRBD1 (5 bases). The CDR3 length is 14 residues. Germline loops: CDR1 SGDLS, CDR2 YYNGEE. Trimming removed 4 bases from V and 0 bases from J, with 9 bases in between. The CDR3 coding sequence is TGTGCCAGCAGCCTCCGGACAAGCACAGATACGCAGTATTTT. Translation gives CASSLRTSTDTQYF.

The chain is built from TRBV5-8 and TRBJ2-2, with D unresolved. The CDR3 runs to 14 residues. The germline V gene has CDR1 SGHTS and CDR2 YDEGEE. With 1 base removed from V and 2 bases from J, the gap between germline ends came to 6 bases. This CDR3 reads CASSLTYNTGELFF. CDR3 DNA sequence: TGTGCCAGCAGCTTGACCTATAACACCGGGGAGCTGTTTTTT.

J is TRBJ2-5 and V is TRBV5-4, with TRBD1 matching 8 bases. The junction had 5 bases not matched to a gene; V was cut back by 4 bases and J by 0 bases. Germline V gene data show CDR1 as SGHNT and CDR2 as YYREEE (reference sequence). This CDR3 spans 15 amino acids. The CDR3 sequence is CASSPRTGYQETQYF. The CDR3 DNA follows: TGTGCCAGCAGCCCAAGGACAGGGTACCAAGAGACCCAGTACTTC.

The chain combines TRBV7-9 with TRBJ2-1; 10 bases are a match to TRBD2. The germline gives CDR1 SEHNR, CDR2 FQNEAQ (reference sequence). Losses at the gene ends were 2 bases for V and 0 bases for J; bases not matched to a gene: 7. CDR3 length: 18 amino acids. The CDR3 is CASSLSSGGLSSYNEQFF. Written as DNA, the CDR3 is TGTGCCAGCAGCTTAAGTAGCGGGGGGCTTAGCTCCTACAATGAGCAGTTCTTC.

V usage is TRBV27 and J usage is TRBJ2-1; TRBD1 aligns across 7 bases. The V segment lost 8 bases and the J segment 4 bases; nucleotides outside the gene matches: 11. CDR3 length equals 15 residues. Germline V lookup: CDR1 MNHEY, CDR2 SMNVEV (reference sequence). DNA for the CDR3: TGTGCCAGCCATCCATTTGGGACAGCATACAATGAGCAGTTCTTC. It yields the protein CASHPFGTAYNEQFF.

This sequence joins TRBV4-2 and TRBJ2-7; D not certain. This CDR3 region has 13 residues. Trimming took 0 bases from V and 3 from J, leaving 6 bases between them. Per the germline V gene, CDR1 is LGHNA and CDR2 is YNFKEQ. CDR3 in DNA: TGTGCCAGCAGCCAAGAAGAGGACTACGAGCAGTACTTC. Its translation: CASSQEEDYEQYF.

This clone was counted between two and nine times. CDR3 protein: CASSQAGTGDNEQFF. The CDR3, as DNA: TGCGCCAGCAGCCAAGCTGGGACAGGTGACAATGAGCAGTTCTTC. The chain combines TRBV4-3 with TRBJ2-1; 8 bases match TRBD1. Losses at the gene ends were 1 base for V and 5 bases for J; bases not matched to a gene: 4. CDR3 length: 15 amino acids. Germline-derived CDR1 and CDR2 are LGHNA and YSLEER.

The chain combines TRBV4-1 with TRBJ1-2; TRBD1 matches 12 bases. V shed 1 base, J shed 7 bases, and the junction held 7 bases outside the gene matches. Germline V gene data show CDR1 as MGHRA and CDR2 as YSYEKL. The CDR3 is 16 residues long. In DNA form, the CDR3 reads TGCGCCAGCAGCCAAGTTCCCCGGGACAGGGGGCTTGGCTACACCTTC. The encoded protein is CASSQVPRDRGLGYTF.

V is TRBV5-6 and J is TRBJ2-5; possible D gene TRBD1, 6 bases. CDR3 length: 15 residues. V dropped 4 bases and J dropped 2 bases, with 15 bases sitting between them. Germline CDR1 is SGHDT and CDR2 is YYEEEE. The CDR3 DNA follows: TGTGCCAGCAGCCACGACCTACAGGGTCAAGAGACCCAGTACTTC. Translated: CASSHDLQGQETQYF.

This clone occurred a few times. This chain links TRBV28 with TRBJ1-2; D not resolved. Germline lookup yields CDR1 MDHEN and CDR2 SYDVKM. The CDR3 consists of 15 residues. Trimming left V 6 bases short and J 2 bases short, with 16 bases between. Written as DNA, the CDR3 is TGTGCCAGCAGCCCCCAGGACGGGAGGAACTATGGCTACACCTTC. Amino acids: CASSPQDGRNYGYTF.

The chain uses TRBV28 and TRBJ2-7; 13 positions agree with TRBD2. Germline CDR1 and CDR2: MDHEN and SYDVKM. This CDR3 comprises 17 residues. J was trimmed by 0 bases and V by 5 bases; bases with no gene match: 7. DNA for the CDR3: TGTGCCAGCAGTATGACTAGCGGGGGGCCGAGCTCCTACGAGCAGTACGTC. Translating it yields CASSMTSGGPSSYEQYV.

The J gene is TRBJ1-2, the V gene TRBV4-1, with unresolved D. Germline V gene sequence: CDR1 MGHRA, CDR2 YSYEKL. V dropped 5 bases and J dropped 0 bases, with 13 bases sitting between them. CDR3 length: 15 amino acids. CDR3 nucleotides: TGCGCCAGCAGCTCCACCCCGGGAGCTAACTATGGCTACACCTTC. Translating it yields CASSSTPGANYGYTF.

The J gene is TRBJ2-1, the V gene TRBV5-1; 9 bases are shared with TRBD1. The germline V gene has CDR1 SGHRS and CDR2 YFSETQ. This CDR3 is 15 amino acids long. Unmatched junction bases numbered 9, after V lost 4 bases and J lost 7 bases. The CDR3 nucleotides read TGCGCCAGCAGCCCTGGGGACAGGGCGGGGAATGAGCAGTTCTTC. This sequence encodes CASSPGDRAGNEQFF.

This clone came up once. One junction end does not reproduce the germline sequence, and a read error may be involved. This rearrangement joins TRBV7-7 to TRBJ1-1; TRBD1 is a possible D gene (5 bases). Germline CDR1 reads SSHAT; CDR2 reads FNYEAQ (reference sequence). The CDR3 spans 13 residues. CDR3 in amino acids: CASSSDRNTEAFF. The CDR3 region has the DNA TGTGCTAGCAGCTCTGACAGAAACACTGAAGCTTTCTTT.

The chain links TRBV14 to TRBJ2-2; D gene ambiguous. Germline V gene sequence: CDR1 SGHDN, CDR2 FVKESK. V dropped 7 bases and J dropped 1 base, with 10 bases sitting between them. CDR3 length: 14 residues. CDR3 DNA: TGTGCCAGCACACCTGCACTGAACACCGGGGAGCTGTTTTTT. Protein sequence: CASTPALNTGELFF. Based on the CDR3 plus reference TRBV14 and TRBJ2-2, the full variable domain is EAGVTQFPSHSVIEKGQTVTLRCDPISGHDNLYWYRRVMGKEIKFLLHFVKESKQDESGMPNNRFLAERTGGTYSTLKVQPAELEDSGVYFCASTPALNTGELFFGEGSRLTVL.

The gene calls are TRBV7-2 and TRBJ2-1, with 9 bases aligning to TRBD2. This CDR3 region has 16 residues. V shed 1 base, J shed 6 bases, and the junction held 7 bases outside the gene matches. Germline V gene data show CDR1 as SGHTA and CDR2 as FQGNSA. CDR3 sequence (DNA): TGTGCCAGCAGCTTAGAGCCTAGCGGGGTGGGCAATGAGCAGTTCTTC. This codes for CASSLEPSGVGNEQFF.

In its sample, this clone was seen once. J is TRBJ2-5 and V is TRBV6-6; D not resolved. The CDR3 extends over 14 amino acids. Between the trimmed V and J ends, which lost 2 bases and 5 bases, there was a span of 12 bases. From germline, CDR1 is MNHNY and CDR2 SVGAGI (reference sequence). The CDR3, as DNA: TGTGCCAGCAGTTACCGCGGTTCGGATGAGACCCAGTACTTC. This sequence encodes CASSYRGSDETQYF.

The gene calls are TRBV11-2 and TRBJ2-4, with 13 nucleotides matching TRBD2. The V and J ends lost 2 bases and 9 bases, in that order; junction bases with no gene match: 7. Germline V gene data show CDR1 as SGHAT and CDR2 as FQNNGV. The CDR3 spans 16 residues. In nucleotides, the CDR3 is TGTGCCAGCAGCTTAAAGACTAGCGGGGGGCTCAGCATTCAGTACTTC. Amino acids: CASSLKTSGGLSIQYF.

The V gene is TRBV6-5, the J gene TRBJ1-6; possibly TRBD1 for D (5 bases). The CDR3 runs 14 residues. V lost 7 bases to trimming and J lost 9 bases, with 16 bases between them. The V gene's germline CDR1 is MNHEY and CDR2 SVGAGI. CDR3 protein: CASTNHQGPSPLHF. The CDR3 DNA is TGTGCCAGCACCAACCACCAGGGTCCTTCACCCCTCCACTTT.

V gene TRBV10-3 combines with J gene TRBJ1-1, with a tentative D call TRBD1 (5 bases). This CDR3 contains 14 residues. The V gene's germline CDR1 is ENHRY and CDR2 SYGVKD. The V gene lost 0 bases and the J gene lost 6 bases, with 11 bases spanning the gap. In nucleotides, the CDR3 is TGTGCCATCAGTGAGTCTCAGGGAATGTCTGAAGCTTTCTTT. Amino acids: CAISESQGMSEAFF.

The CDR3 DNA reads TGTGCCAGCAGCTTATCCAGCAGGGATAAAGCTGATGGCTACACCTTC. Amino acids: CASSLSSRDKADGYTF. The chain combines TRBV7-9 with TRBJ1-2, with D tentatively TRBD1 (5 bases). V was trimmed by 2 bases and J by 6 bases, leaving 19 bases between them. Germline V CDR1 and CDR2: SEHNR, FQNEAQ (reference sequence). The CDR3 loop spans 16 amino acids.

The rearrangement joins TRBV29-1 to TRBJ2-5, with TRBD1 matching over 8 bases. Per germline, CDR1 SQVTM and CDR2 ANQGSEA. J lost 11 bases, V lost 3 bases, and 14 bases had no gene match. The CDR3 loop spans 14 amino acids. The CDR3: CSVEVGQGVGEQYF. CDR3 DNA: TGCAGCGTTGAGGTAGGACAGGGAGTCGGGGAGCAGTACTTC.

The chain is built from TRBV7-6 and TRBJ2-5, with 7 bases matching TRBD2. CDR3 length: 13 amino acids. Trimming cost V 1 base and J 10 bases; bases outside gene matches: 6. Germline values: CDR1 SGHVS, CDR2 FNYEAQ. CDR3: CASSLEAGRDQYF. Written as DNA, the CDR3 is TGTGCCAGCAGCTTAGAGGCGGGGAGGGACCAGTACTTC.